This TCR beta chain is from a study of Tregs in tolerant kidney transplant recipients. General observations from the study: Expanding Tregs on activated donor B cells appeared to best identify donor-specific TCRbeta clones. Findings come from small patient numbers and require larger validation.

The assay was immunoSEQ multiplex PCR, and TCRdb's table has in-frame clones only and misses some. The sample has around 230,000 clones, 84% seen once. Unstimulated Tregs (CD4+CD25+CD127-) and CD4+CD25- non-Tregs were sorted from PBMCs. The CDR3 has 15 amino acids. The V gene end was trimmed by 3 bases and the J gene end by 10 bases; junction bases not matched to a gene: 10. The germline gives CDR1 SGHNT, CDR2 YYREEE (reference sequence). On this clone itself: As yet, its antigen is unknown.

The receptor comes from a human donor in good health. This chain uses TRBV5-4 with TRBJ1-3; 10 bases are a match to TRBD1. Sequenced sample: CD4+ T cells from blood. CDR3 residues: CASSSGTGAPRTIYF. CDR3 coding DNA: TGTGCCAGCAGCTCCGGGACAGGGGCCCCTCGAACCATATATTTT. The whole variable domain, remainder taken from reference TRBV5-4 and TRBJ1-3, is ETGVTQSPTHLIKTRGQQVTLRCSSQSGHNTVSWYQQALGQGPQFIFQYYREEENGRGNFPPRFSGLQFPNYSSELNVNALELDDSALYLCASSSGTGAPRTIYFGEGSWLTVV.